This TCR beta chain was captured by sequencing in a study of blood T cell repertoires in COVID-19 (TCRdb year 2020). With regard to the full study: Collaborator samples came from the United States, Italy and Spain and covered acute and convalescent phases of COVID-19. Subjects who had been exposed to COVID-19, were actively infected with it, or had recovered from it provided the deeply sampled blood TCRbeta repertoires that made up the dataset. Where HLA class I and class II types were available, the types were taken from metadata supplied by the sample provider, not from assay-based typing. The material from the prospective study consisted of cDNA or gDNA derived from T cells, B-cell-depleted T cells, or PBMCs. A de-identified subject ID, COVID-19 status, age in years and sex were almost always included in the sample metadata. Samples were obtained from the ongoing ImmuneRACE study (first 160 participants) and from some 1,200 subjects provided by 6 global collaborators. The repertoires were made available in a free public database intended to serve as a resource for research on the immune response to SARS-CoV-2.

TCRbeta CDR3 regions were amplified from genomic DNA using the immunoSEQ Assay, a bias-controlled multiplex PCR. The authors processed their data as follows. The number of nucleated cells in each sample was estimated by amplification of reference gene primers within the assay. To quantify the absolute abundance of each unique TCRbeta CDR3 rearrangement, sequence reads were collapsed and filtered. Productive Simpson clonality was computed per sample as the square root of Simpson's diversity index over productive rearrangements. The immuneACCESS repertoire file appears here via TCRdb, limited to in-frame rearrangements. These files lack a portion of the clones; in checked studies, under half of the deficit traces to unresolved V genes, and the cause of the others is not known. V and J calls and clone size are those listed in that table; D and trimming were worked out from the DNA. This sample has roughly 69,000 clones in its table, and 78% of those were observed once. The ten largest clones capture approximately 15% of the sample.

A note on this clone: What antigen it recognizes has not been identified. Base-call qualities are not available, and no considerably larger clone is one nucleotide away.

What the work shows at the level of the full study, not this receptor alone: How much clinical and demographic metadata was included differed by source and by participant, and the metadata was provided uncurated.

One collaborating source in Seattle enrolled patients while the patients were actively infected and followed the patients over time throughout the course of disease. The collaborating institutions used their own protocols to collect whole blood in K2EDTA tubes. For TCRbeta analysis, collaborators shipped samples as frozen whole blood, isolated PBMCs, or DNA extracted from either of those sample types. Clipping removes 2 bases from V and 7 bases from J, with 9 as the unmatched junction base count. The CDR3 goes from the cysteine to the phenylalanine over 16 residues. Only the CDR3 region is kept as DNA, spanning 48 bases read in frame from base 1. The germline V gene yields MDHEN for CDR1 and SYDVKM for CDR2.

Sequenced sample: peripheral blood. The V and J segments used are TRBV28 and TRBJ2-1; 9 of the junction bases match TRBD2. The sequence was collected from a man aged 55-75 years with COVID-19, enrolled during active disease. CDR3 sequence: CASSLIPASGANEQFF. The DNA sequence is TGTGCCAGCAGTTTAATCCCGGCTAGCGGGGCGAATGAGCAGTTCTTC.